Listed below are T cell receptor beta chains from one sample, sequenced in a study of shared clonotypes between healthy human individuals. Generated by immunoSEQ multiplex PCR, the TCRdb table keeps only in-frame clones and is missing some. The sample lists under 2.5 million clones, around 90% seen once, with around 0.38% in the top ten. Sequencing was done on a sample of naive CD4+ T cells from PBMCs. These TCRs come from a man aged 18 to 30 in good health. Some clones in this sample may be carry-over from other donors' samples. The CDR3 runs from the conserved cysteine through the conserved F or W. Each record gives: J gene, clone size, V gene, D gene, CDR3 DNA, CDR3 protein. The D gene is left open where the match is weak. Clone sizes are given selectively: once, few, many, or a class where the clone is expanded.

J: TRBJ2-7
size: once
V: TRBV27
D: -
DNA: TGTGCCAGCAGTTCCCTAAACAACGAGCAGTACTTC
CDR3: CASSSLNNEQYF

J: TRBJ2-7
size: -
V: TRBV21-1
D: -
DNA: TGTGCCAGCACCCAAGTCCCTCGGTGGGGGACAGCTCTAAGCTACGAGCAGTACTTC
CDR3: CASTQVPRWGTALSYEQYF

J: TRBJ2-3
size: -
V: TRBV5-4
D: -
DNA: TGTGCCAGCAGCCAGAGGTCCACAGATACGCAGTATTTT
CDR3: CASSQRSTDTQYF

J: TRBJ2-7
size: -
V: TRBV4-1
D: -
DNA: TGCGCCAGCAGCCAAAAAAGGGGGGAACTCTACGAGCAGTACTTC
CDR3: CASSQKRGELYEQYF

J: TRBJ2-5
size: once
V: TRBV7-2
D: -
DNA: TGTGCCATCCTGGGCGGCGGCGAGACCCAGTACTTC
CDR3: CAILGGGETQYF

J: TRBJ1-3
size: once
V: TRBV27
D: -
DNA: TGTGCCAGCAGTACATCAGGGTTCTCGGGAAACACCATATATTTT
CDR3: CASSTSGFSGNTIYF

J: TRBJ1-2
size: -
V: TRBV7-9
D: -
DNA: TGTGCCAGCAGCCCCACTGGCTTCGGCTACACCTTC
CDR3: CASSPTGFGYTF

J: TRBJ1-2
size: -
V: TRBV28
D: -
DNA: TGTGCCAGCAGTGTAGACAGTACAGGGAACTATGGCTACACCTTC
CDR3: CASSVDSTGNYGYTF

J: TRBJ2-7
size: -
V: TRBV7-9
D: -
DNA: TGTGCCAGCACCCCCCTGGGGCAGCCTGCCCGCGAGCAGTACTTC
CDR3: CASTPLGQPAREQYF

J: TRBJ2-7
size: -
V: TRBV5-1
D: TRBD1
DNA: TGCGCCAGCAGCTCGACAGGGTTTTACGAGCAGTACTTC
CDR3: CASSSTGFYEQYF

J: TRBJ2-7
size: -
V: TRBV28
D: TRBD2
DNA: TGTGCCAGCAGTTCTTGGGGTCGTCTAGCGGAACCACCCTACGAGCAGTACTTC
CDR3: CASSSWGRLAEPPYEQYF

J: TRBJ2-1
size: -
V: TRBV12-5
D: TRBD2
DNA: TGTGCTAGTGGGGTCTCTAGCGGGAGGGCCGATGAGCAGTTCTTC
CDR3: CASGVSSGRADEQFF

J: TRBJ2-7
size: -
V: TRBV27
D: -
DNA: TGTGCCAGCAGTTTGCTAGGAGTGAGCTCCTACGAGCAGTACTTC
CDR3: CASSLLGVSSYEQYF

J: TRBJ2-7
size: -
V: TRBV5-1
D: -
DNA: TGCGCCAGCAGCTTGTACCCTCCCGGGCAGGGCGACTACGAGCAGTACTTC
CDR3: CASSLYPPGQGDYEQYF

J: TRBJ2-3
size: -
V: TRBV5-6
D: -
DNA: TGTGCCAGCAGCGGAACCGACGCAGCTAGCACAGATACGCAGTATTTT
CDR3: CASSGTDAASTDTQYF

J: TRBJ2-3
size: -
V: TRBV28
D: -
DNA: TGTGCCAGCTCCAGGACCGCTCAATACACAGATACGCAGTATTTT
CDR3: CASSRTAQYTDTQYF

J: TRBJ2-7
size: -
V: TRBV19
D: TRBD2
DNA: TGTGCCAGTAGTAAGGGACTAGCGGGAGAGGTAATCTACGAGCAGTACTTC
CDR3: CASSKGLAGEVIYEQYF

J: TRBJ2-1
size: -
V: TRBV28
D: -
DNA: TGTGCCAGCAGTTCGACACAGGGTCTTGTCATCGCTGAGCAGTTCTTC
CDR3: CASSSTQGLVIAEQFF

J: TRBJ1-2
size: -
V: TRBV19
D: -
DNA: TGTGCCAGTAGTATAAAGGTACAGGGTGTAGGCTACACCTTC
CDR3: CASSIKVQGVGYTF

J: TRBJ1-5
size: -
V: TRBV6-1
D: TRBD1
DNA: TGTGCCAGCAGTGGTCCCGGGACAGGGGGAAGTCAGCCCCAGCATTTT
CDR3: CASSGPGTGGSQPQHF

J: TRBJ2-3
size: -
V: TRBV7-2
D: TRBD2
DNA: TGTGCCAGCAGCACTAGCGGGAGAGGGGCAGATACGCAGTATTTT
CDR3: CASSTSGRGADTQYF

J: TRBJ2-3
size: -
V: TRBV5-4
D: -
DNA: TGTGCCAGCAGCTACCCCGGCCGCACAGATACGCAGTATTTT
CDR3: CASSYPGRTDTQYF

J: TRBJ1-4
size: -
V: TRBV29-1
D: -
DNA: TGCAGCGTTGAGCTGGGGGGCGGAGGTGAAAAACTGTTTTTT
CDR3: CSVELGGGGEKLFF

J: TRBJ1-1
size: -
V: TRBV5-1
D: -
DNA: TGCGCCAGCAGCTCAGCCCCGGGGAACACTGAAGCTTTCTTT
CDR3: CASSSAPGNTEAFF

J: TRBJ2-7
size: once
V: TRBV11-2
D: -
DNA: TGTGCCAGCAGCTCCGACCGATGGTCGGACGAGCAGTACTTC
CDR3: CASSSDRWSDEQYF

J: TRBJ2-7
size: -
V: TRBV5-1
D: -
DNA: TGCGCCAGCAGCTTGGACGGGAAGGCCTACGAGCAGTACTTC
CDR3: CASSLDGKAYEQYF

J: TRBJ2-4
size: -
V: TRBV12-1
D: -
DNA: TGTGCCAGCAGCTCCCGTTGGATTCAGTACTTC
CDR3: CASSSRWIQYF

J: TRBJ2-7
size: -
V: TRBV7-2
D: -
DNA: TGTGCCAGCAGCTTAGTGGCAGGGGGGTCCTACGAGCAGTACTTC
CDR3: CASSLVAGGSYEQYF

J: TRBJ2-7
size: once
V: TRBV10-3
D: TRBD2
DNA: TGTGCCATCAGTCCCGGACTAGCGGGAGTCCACGAGCAGTACTTC
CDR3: CAISPGLAGVHEQYF

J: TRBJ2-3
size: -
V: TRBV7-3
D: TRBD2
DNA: TGTGCCAGCAGTAGGGGACTAGCGGGAGGCCCGGGGACCACAGATACGCAGTATTTT
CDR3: CASSRGLAGGPGTTDTQYF

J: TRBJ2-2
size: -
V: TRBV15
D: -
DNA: TGTGCCACCAGCAGAGATTGGGGTACCGGGGAGCTGTTTTTT
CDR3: CATSRDWGTGELFF

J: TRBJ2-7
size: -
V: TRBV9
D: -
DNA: TGTGCCAGCAGCGCGGTCGGACATCCCACCTACGAGCAGTACTTC
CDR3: CASSAVGHPTYEQYF